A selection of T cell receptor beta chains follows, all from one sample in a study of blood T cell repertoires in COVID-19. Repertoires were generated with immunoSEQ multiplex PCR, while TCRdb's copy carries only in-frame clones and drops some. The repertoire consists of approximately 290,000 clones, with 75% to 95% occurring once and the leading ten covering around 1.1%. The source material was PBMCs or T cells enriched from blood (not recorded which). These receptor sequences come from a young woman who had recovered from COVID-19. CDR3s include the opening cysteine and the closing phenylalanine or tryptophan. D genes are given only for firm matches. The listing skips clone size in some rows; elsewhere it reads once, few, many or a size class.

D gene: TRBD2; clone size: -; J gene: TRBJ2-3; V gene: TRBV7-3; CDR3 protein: CASSSLGGSLDTQYF; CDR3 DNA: TGTGCCAGCAGCTCCCTGGGCGGGAGCCTTGATACGCAGTATTTT
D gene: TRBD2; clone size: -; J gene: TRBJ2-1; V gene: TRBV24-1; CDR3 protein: CATMGWTSGRGAYNEQFF; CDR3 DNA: TGTGCCACCATGGGATGGACTAGCGGGAGAGGGGCCTACAATGAGCAGTTCTTC
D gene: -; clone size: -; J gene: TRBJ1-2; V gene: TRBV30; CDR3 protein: CAWSPEVQGANYGYTF; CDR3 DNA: TGTGCCTGGAGTCCCGAAGTACAGGGAGCCAACTATGGCTACACCTTC
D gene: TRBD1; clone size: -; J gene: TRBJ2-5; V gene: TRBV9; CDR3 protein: CASSVGTGTGETQYF; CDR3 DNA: TGTGCCAGCAGCGTAGGGACAGGGACGGGGGAGACCCAGTACTTC
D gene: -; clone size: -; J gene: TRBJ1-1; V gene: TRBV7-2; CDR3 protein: CASSLTGHALLEAFF; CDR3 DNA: TGTGCCAGCAGCTTAACGGGACACGCGCTGCTTGAAGCTTTCTTT
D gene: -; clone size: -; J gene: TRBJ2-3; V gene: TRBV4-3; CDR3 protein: CASSQGSAVTDTQYF; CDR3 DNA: TGCGCCAGCAGCCAAGGATCAGCGGTCACAGATACGCAGTATTTT
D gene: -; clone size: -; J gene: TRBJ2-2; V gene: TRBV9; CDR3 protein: CASSVASWQTGELFF; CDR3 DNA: TGTGCCAGCAGCGTAGCTTCGTGGCAGACCGGGGAGCTGTTTTTT
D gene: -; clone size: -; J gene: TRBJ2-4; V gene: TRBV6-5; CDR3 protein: CASTTGRGAKNIQYF; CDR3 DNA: TGTGCCAGCACCACAGGGCGGGGGGCCAAAAACATTCAGTACTTC
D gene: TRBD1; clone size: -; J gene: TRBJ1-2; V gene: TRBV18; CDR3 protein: CASSSDRENYGYTF; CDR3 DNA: TGTGCCAGCTCATCCGACAGGGAAAACTATGGCTACACCTTC
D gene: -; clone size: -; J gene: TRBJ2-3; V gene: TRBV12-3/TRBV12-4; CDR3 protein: CASSLAGAKQYF; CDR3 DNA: TGTGCCAGCAGTTTAGCCGGAGCCAAGCAGTATTTT
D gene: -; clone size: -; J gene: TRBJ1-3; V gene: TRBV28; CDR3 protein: CASSSQQSSGNTIYF; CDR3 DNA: TGTGCCAGCAGTTCCCAACAGAGCTCTGGAAACACCATATATTTT
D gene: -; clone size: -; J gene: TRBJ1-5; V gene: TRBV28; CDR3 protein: CASSLRGFSNQPQHF; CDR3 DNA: TGTGCCAGCAGTTTAAGAGGGTTTAGCAATCAGCCCCAGCATTTT
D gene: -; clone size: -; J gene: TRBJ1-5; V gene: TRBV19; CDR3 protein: CASSTKGVGNQPQHF; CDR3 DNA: TGTGCCAGTAGTACGAAGGGAGTGGGCAATCAGCCCCAGCATTTT
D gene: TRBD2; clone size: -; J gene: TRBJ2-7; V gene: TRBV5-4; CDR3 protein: CASSSTSGSYEQYF; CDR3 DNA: TGTGCCAGCAGCTCAACTAGCGGGTCCTACGAGCAGTACTTC
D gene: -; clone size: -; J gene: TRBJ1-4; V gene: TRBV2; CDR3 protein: CASRASRAANEKLFF; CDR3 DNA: TGTGCCAGCAGGGCATCCAGGGCGGCTAATGAAAAACTGTTTTTT
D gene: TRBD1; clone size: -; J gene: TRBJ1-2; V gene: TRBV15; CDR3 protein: CATSRETTGVGYTF; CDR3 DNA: TGTGCCACCAGCAGAGAGACGACAGGGGTTGGCTACACCTTC
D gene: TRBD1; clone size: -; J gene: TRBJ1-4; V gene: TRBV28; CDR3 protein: CASSDAGQDGEKLFF; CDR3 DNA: TGTGCCAGCAGCGATGCGGGACAGGACGGTGAAAAACTGTTTTTT
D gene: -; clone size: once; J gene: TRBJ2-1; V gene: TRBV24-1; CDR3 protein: CATSDLPYKGNNEQFF; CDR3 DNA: TGTGCCACCAGTGATTTGCCCTACAAGGGGAACAATGAGCAGTTCTTC
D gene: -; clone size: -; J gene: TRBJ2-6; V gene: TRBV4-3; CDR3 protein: CASSPTGANVLTF; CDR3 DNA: TGCGCCAGCAGCCCTACGGGGGCCAACGTCCTGACTTTC
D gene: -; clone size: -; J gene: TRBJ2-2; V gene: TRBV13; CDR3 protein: CASSLLENTGELFF; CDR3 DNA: TGTGCCAGCAGCTTGCTAGAGAACACCGGGGAGCTGTTTTTT
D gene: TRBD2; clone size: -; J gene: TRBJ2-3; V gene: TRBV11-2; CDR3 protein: CASCWTSGNTDTQYF; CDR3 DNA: TGTGCCAGCTGTTGGACTAGCGGGAACACAGATACGCAGTATTTT
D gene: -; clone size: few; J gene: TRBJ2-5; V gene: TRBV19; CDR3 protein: CASQQGLGAETQYF; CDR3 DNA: TGTGCCAGTCAACAGGGCCTAGGGGCAGAGACCCAGTACTTC
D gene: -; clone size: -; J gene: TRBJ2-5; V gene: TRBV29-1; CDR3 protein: CSGNQETQYF; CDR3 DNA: TGCAGCGGTAACCAAGAGACCCAGTACTTC
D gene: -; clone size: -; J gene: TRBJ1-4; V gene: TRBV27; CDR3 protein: CASSQGRGNEKLFF; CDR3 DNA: TGTGCCAGCAGCCAAGGACGGGGTAATGAAAAACTGTTTTTT
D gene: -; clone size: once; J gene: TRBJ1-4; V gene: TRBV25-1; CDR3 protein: CASRDSPNEKLFF; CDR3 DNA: TGTGCCAGCAGGGACAGCCCTAATGAAAAACTGTTTTTT
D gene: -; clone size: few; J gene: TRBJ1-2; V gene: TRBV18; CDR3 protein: CASSQDTDYGYTF; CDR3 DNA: TGTGCCAGCTCACAGGACACAGACTATGGCTACACCTTC
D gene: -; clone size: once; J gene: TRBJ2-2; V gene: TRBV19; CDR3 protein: CAGREPGNTGELFF; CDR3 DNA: TGTGCCGGACGGGAGCCGGGGAACACCGGGGAGCTGTTTTTT
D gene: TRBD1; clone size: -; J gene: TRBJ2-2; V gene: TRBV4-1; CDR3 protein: CASSQEEWRGQGVYGELFF; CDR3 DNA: TGCGCCAGCAGCCAAGAAGAATGGAGAGGACAGGGGGTTTATGGGGAGCTGTTTTTT
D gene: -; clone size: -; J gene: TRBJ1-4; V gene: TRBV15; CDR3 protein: CATSRQSGTNEKLFF; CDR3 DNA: TGTGCCACCAGCAGACAATCGGGAACTAATGAAAAACTGTTTTTT
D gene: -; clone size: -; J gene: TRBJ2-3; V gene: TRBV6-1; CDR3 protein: CASSDSLGSTDTQYF; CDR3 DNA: TGTGCCAGCAGTGATAGCTTGGGTAGCACAGATACGCAGTATTTT
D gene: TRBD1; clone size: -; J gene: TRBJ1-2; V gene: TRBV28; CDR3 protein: CASRGAGGPHGYTF; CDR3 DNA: TGTGCCAGCAGGGGAGCAGGGGGCCCCCATGGCTACACCTTC
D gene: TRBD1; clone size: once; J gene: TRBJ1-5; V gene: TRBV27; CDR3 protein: CASRPGQGGPQPQHF; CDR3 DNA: TGTGCCAGCAGACCGGGACAGGGGGGACCTCAGCCCCAGCATTTT
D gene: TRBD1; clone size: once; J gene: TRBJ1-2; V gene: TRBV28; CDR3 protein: CASSPHGTGDQGYTF; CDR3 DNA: TGTGCCAGCAGTCCCCACGGGACAGGGGATCAAGGCTACACCTTC
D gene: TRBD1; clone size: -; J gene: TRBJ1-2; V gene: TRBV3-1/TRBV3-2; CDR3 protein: CASSQDSRGSDGYTF; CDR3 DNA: TGTGCCAGCAGCCAAGATTCCAGGGGGTCGGATGGCTACACCTTC
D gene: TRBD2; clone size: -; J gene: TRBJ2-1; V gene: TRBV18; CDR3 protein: CASSPPTSGIIFEQFF; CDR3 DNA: TGTGCCAGCTCACCACCAACTAGCGGGATCATCTTTGAGCAGTTCTTC
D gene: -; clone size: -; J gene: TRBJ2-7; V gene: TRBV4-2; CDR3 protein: CASSQDYDYEQYF; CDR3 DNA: TGTGCCAGCAGCCAAGACTACGACTACGAGCAGTACTTC
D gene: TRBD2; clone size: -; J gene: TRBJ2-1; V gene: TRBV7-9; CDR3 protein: CASSLNSGSVSHEQFF; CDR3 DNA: TGTGCCAGCAGCTTAAATAGCGGGAGCGTTTCCCATGAGCAGTTCTTC
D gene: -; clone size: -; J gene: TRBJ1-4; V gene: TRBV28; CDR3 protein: CASSQRGFNEKLFF; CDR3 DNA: TGTGCCAGCAGCCAGAGGGGGTTTAATGAAAAACTGTTTTTT
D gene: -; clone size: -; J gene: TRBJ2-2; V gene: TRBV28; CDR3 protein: CASITTTGGELFF; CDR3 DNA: TGTGCCAGCATCACAACAACGGGCGGGGAGCTGTTTTTT
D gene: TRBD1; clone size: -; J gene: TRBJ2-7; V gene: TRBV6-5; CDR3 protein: CASSPKVGQGGEQYF; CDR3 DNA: TGTGCCAGCAGTCCAAAGGTGGGACAGGGGGGGGAGCAGTACTTC
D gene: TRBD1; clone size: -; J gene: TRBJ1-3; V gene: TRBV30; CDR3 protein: CAWGTGTFAGNTIYF; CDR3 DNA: TGTGCCTGGGGGACAGGGACCTTCGCTGGAAACACCATATATTTT
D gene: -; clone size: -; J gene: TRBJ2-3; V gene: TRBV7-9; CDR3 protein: CASSFQGGITDTQYF; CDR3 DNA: TGTGCCAGCAGCTTTCAGGGAGGCATAACAGATACGCAGTATTTT
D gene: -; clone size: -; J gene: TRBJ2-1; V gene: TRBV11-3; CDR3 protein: CASSPGGLFNEQFF; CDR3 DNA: TGTGCCAGCAGCCCCGGGGGGCTCTTCAATGAGCAGTTCTTC